This passage covers 21 T cell receptor beta chains from one sample sequenced in a study of identical twins. TCRdb recomputed calls from the 5' RACE reads with MiXCR, one row per CDR3 protein. The sample carries 510,000 or so distinct CDR3 sequences, roughly 15% recorded once. The sample also formed part of further work on yellow fever vaccine responses in identical twins.

Sequenced sample: CD4+ T cells sorted from blood. All receptors derive from a woman between 18 and 29 years old in good health.

This clonotype was seen ten or more times. The J gene is TRBJ1-1, the V gene TRBV5-1; no reliable D call. V was trimmed by 5 bases and J by 1 base, leaving 9 bases between them. The CDR3 is made up of 13 amino acids. Germline CDR1 and CDR2: SGHRS and YFSETQ. The CDR3 spells CASRNDGNTEAFF. DNA of the CDR3: TGCGCCAGCAGGAACGACGGGAACACTGAAGCTTTCTTT.

This chain links TRBV28 with TRBJ2-7; D remains ambiguous. The germline CDR1 and CDR2 sequences are MDHEN and SYDVKM. The CDR3 loop spans 12 amino acids. With 2 bases removed from V and 7 bases from J, the gap between germline ends came to 9 bases. CDR3 bases: TGTGCCAGCAGTTTAGCACTGGATGAGCAGTACTTC. It specifies CASSLALDEQYF.

This clonotype was picked up many times. Sequence at one end of the junction differs from germline and may be a read error. This chain connects TRBV3-1 to TRBJ2-5; D gene unclear. CDR1 is LGHDT, CDR2 YNNKEL, per germline (reference sequence). The CDR3 is 12 amino acids. The CDR3 DNA follows: TGCGCCAGCAGCCACCTTCAAGAGACCCAGTACTTC. This translates into CASSHLQETQYF.

This sequence joins TRBV7-9 and TRBJ2-5; D possibly corresponds to TRBD2 (6 bases). The CDR3 consists of 13 residues. Looked up from germline, CDR1 is SEHNR and CDR2 is FQNEAQ (reference sequence). Deletions cut 8 bases from V and 1 base from J, with 11 bases between. The CDR3 protein is CASSDYSQETQYF. CDR3 bases: TGTGCCAGCTCGGACTACTCCCAAGAGACCCAGTACTTC.

The table lists this clonotype with many counts. J is TRBJ1-1 and V is TRBV12-3 or TRBV12-4; D call uncertain. The CDR3 is 13 amino acids. The ends were cut back, 0 bases at V and 6 bases at J, with 8 bases in the middle. The CDR3 sequence: CASSLAGPAEAFF. The CDR3, as DNA: TGTGCCAGCAGTTTAGCAGGGCCCGCTGAAGCTTTCTTT.

V gene TRBV15 combines with J gene TRBJ2-2; D is unclear. The germline gives CDR1 LNHNV, CDR2 YYDKDF (reference sequence). The CDR3 runs to 16 residues. The ends were cut back, 2 bases at V and 0 bases at J, with 10 bases in the middle. CDR3 sequence reads: CATSRNSNANTGELFF. The CDR3 DNA sequence: TGTGCCACCAGCAGAAACAGTAACGCGAACACCGGGGAGCTGTTTTTT.

This clonotype was detected a few times. The genes are TRBV5-1 and TRBJ1-4; TRBD1 might be the D (6 bases). The CDR3 has 15 residues. V dropped 5 bases and J dropped 5 bases, with 16 bases sitting between them. Looked up from germline, CDR1 is SGHRS and CDR2 is YFSETQ. CDR3 residues: CASSLGRGENEKLFF. The CDR3 DNA follows: TGCGCCAGCAGTCTGGGTAGGGGGGAGAATGAAAAACTGTTTTTT.

This chain connects TRBV11-1 to TRBJ2-3; 9 nucleotides align to TRBD2. The CDR3 contains 16 residues. Germline V gene sequence: CDR1 SGHAT, CDR2 FQDESV (reference sequence). J lost 2 bases, V lost 3 bases, and 6 bases had no gene match. The CDR3, as DNA: TGTGCCAGCAGCTTTACGACTAGCGGATTCACAGATACGCAGTATTTT. Its translation: CASSFTTSGFTDTQYF.

This clonotype was observed many times. V usage is TRBV29-1 and J usage is TRBJ2-7; TRBD1 is a possible D gene (6 bases). CDR1 and CDR2 (germline): SQVTM, ANQGSEA. The CDR3 runs 13 residues. Trimming took off 3 bases at V and 0 bases at J, with 9 bases between the two ends. The CDR3 DNA sequence: TGCAGCGTTGAGGGACACCGCTCCTACGAGCAGTACTTC. Residues: CSVEGHRSYEQYF.

This clonotype was counted between two and nine times. The CDR3 is CASISGGSYNEQFF. CDR3 coding DNA: TGTGCCAGCATTAGCGGGGGCTCCTACAATGAGCAGTTCTTC. This chain uses TRBV2 with TRBJ2-1, with 9 positions matching TRBD2. V was pared by 7 bases and J by 0 bases, with 1 base of the junction left unmatched. The CDR3 is 14 amino acids. Germline V gene lookup returns CDR1 SNHLY and CDR2 FYNNEI.

The chain uses TRBV3-1 and TRBJ2-1, with 15 bases lining up with TRBD2. Germline CDR1 reads LGHDT; CDR2 reads YNNKEL (reference sequence). The CDR3 extends over 21 amino acids. V shed 0 bases and J 0 bases; nucleotides not matched to a gene: 9. The CDR3 spells CASSQEGVGTSGGSSYNEQFF. Written as DNA, the CDR3 is TGTGCCAGCAGCCAAGAGGGCGTTGGGACTAGCGGGGGGAGCTCCTACAATGAGCAGTTCTTC.

As regards this clonotype: Mismatch with germline at one junction end may stem from a read error. V usage is TRBV12-5 and J usage is TRBJ2-1; 11 bases match TRBD2. Germline V gene sequence: CDR1 LGHNT, CDR2 FRNRAP. The CDR3 is 15 residues long. The CDR3 region has the DNA TGTGCTAGTGGGGGGACTAGCGGTTTTTACAATGAGCAGTCCTTC. Protein sequence: CASGGTSGFYNEQSF.

V usage is TRBV6-4 and J usage is TRBJ2-4; possibly TRBD1 for D (5 bases). The CDR3 is 16 residues long. Deletions cut 0 bases from V and 6 bases from J, with 15 bases between. The germline V gene has CDR1 MRHNA and CDR2 SNTAGT. For the CDR3, the DNA is TGTGCCAGCAGTGACTCTCAGGGTCGGAAGATAAACATTCAGTACTTC. Amino acids: CASSDSQGRKINIQYF.

This clonotype has more than one count but fewer than ten. The gene calls are TRBV7-9 and TRBJ1-1; D call uncertain. Germline V gene sequence: CDR1 SEHNR, CDR2 FQNEAQ (reference sequence). V gave up 3 bases and J gave up 2 bases, with 10 bases separating them. The length of the CDR3 is 14 residues. The CDR3 DNA sequence: TGTGCCAGCAGCTTCGGTGAGTTCAACACTGAAGCTTTCTTT. Amino acids: CASSFGEFNTEAFF.

This chain uses TRBV5-5 with TRBJ2-5, with D perhaps TRBD2 (6 bases). Germline loops: CDR1 SGHKS, CDR2 YYEKEE (reference sequence). The CDR3 has 12 residues. The V end lost 4 bases, the J end lost 14 bases, and 18 bases lay between the germline ends. The CDR3 bases are TGTGCCAGCAGCACCCAGGAGGGCCAAAATTACTTC. Translated: CASSTQEGQNYF. Variable domain in full (rest from reference TRBV5-5 and TRBJ2-5): DAGVTQSPTHLIKTRGQQVTLRCSPISGHKSVSWYQQVLGQGPQFIFQYYEKEERGRGNFPDRFSARQFPNYSSELNVNALLLGDSALYLCASSTQEGQNYFGPGTRLLVL.

The CDR3 coding sequence is TGTGCCAGCAGCCCGGGACTAGCAGAAACGAATGAGCAGTTCTTC. Encoded protein: CASSPGLAETNEQFF. The J gene is TRBJ2-1, the V gene TRBV27, with 9 bases matching TRBD2. Germline lookup yields CDR1 MNHEY and CDR2 SMNVEV (reference sequence). V was clipped by 6 bases and J by 7 bases; unmatched bases: 10. The CDR3 consists of 15 residues.

The rearrangement links TRBV20-1 to TRBJ2-2, with a possible D match to TRBD2 (6 bases). The V gene lost 6 bases and the J gene lost 5 bases, with 16 bases spanning the gap. The CDR3 covers 14 residues. The V gene's germline CDR1 is DFQATT and CDR2 SNEGSKA (reference sequence). Here the CDR3 reads CSARELPGTGELFF. CDR3 nucleotide sequence: TGCAGTGCGCGGGAACTCCCAGGGACCGGGGAGCTGTTTTTT.

This clonotype was found a few times. V and J are TRBV20-1 and TRBJ2-1; a possible D gene is TRBD1 (5 bases). The CDR3 loop spans 14 amino acids. Trimming removed 6 bases from V and 7 bases from J, with 19 bases in between. Germline V gene lookup returns CDR1 DFQATT and CDR2 SNEGSKA (reference sequence). CDR3 coding DNA: TGCAGTGCCATAGCTGAACAGGTATTGAATGAGCAGTTCTTC. It yields the protein CSAIAEQVLNEQFF.

Only a few counts were recorded for this clonotype. The genes are TRBV5-1 and TRBJ2-7, with D unclear. V lost 4 bases, J lost 2 bases, and 7 bases lay in between. CDR3 length: 12 residues. Germline CDR1 is SGHRS and CDR2 is YFSETQ. The CDR3 protein is CASSKSTYEQYF. CDR3 sequence (DNA): TGCGCCAGCAGCAAGTCAACCTACGAGCAGTACTTC.

The genes are TRBV14 and TRBJ2-2; 9 nucleotides line up with TRBD1. Germline CDR1 is SGHDN and CDR2 is FVKESK. Losses at the gene ends were 5 bases for V and 7 bases for J; bases not matched to a gene: 8. The CDR3 is 15 residues long. The CDR3 DNA reads TGTGCCAGCAGCTCGTGGACAGGGGCCGTCGGGGAGCTGTTTTTT. This gives the protein CASSSWTGAVGELFF.

The chain has TRBV5-1 and TRBJ2-5; 8 bases match TRBD1. Germline V gene sequence: CDR1 SGHRS, CDR2 YFSETQ. V dropped 4 bases and J dropped 5; count of bases not matched to a gene: 13. The CDR3 is 16 amino acids. CDR3 in amino acids: CASSLFRSGGRETQYF. The CDR3 DNA reads TGCGCCAGCAGCCTGTTCCGGTCAGGGGGCAGGGAGACCCAGTACTTC.